This TCR beta chain came from a study of glioma-infiltrating T cells. TCR alpha and beta CDR3 regions were amplified from RNA using iRepertoire nested multiplex PCR. TCRdb re-called the multiplex PCR reads with MiXCR, one entry per CDR3 protein. Counted here are about 380,000 distinct CDR3 sequences, roughly two fifths occurring once; the ten biggest clones make up about 12%. Study results and limitations: Gliomas, especially low-grade, showed above-expected tissue-blood divergence; non-neoplastic patients showed below.

V was cut by 2 bases and J by 4 bases, with 8 bases left in between. Germline V gene data show CDR1 as LNHDA and CDR2 as SQIVND (reference sequence). CDR3 size: 13 residues. Comment on this clonotype: Its antigen is as yet unknown.

V gene TRBV19 combines with J gene TRBJ2-5; D gene unclear. This receptor was identified in a human donor with low-grade glioma or glioblastoma, undergoing nonglioma brain surgery, or in good health (not recorded which). Sequencing was performed on glioma tissue, nonneoplastic brain tissue, or PBMCs (not recorded which). In DNA form, the CDR3 reads TGTGCCAGTAGTATACGGCGGCGAGAGACCCAGTACTTC. It is translated as CASSIRRRETQYF.